This TCR beta chain was recovered during a study of T cell repertoires in cytomegalovirus infection. Study summary: In public TCR beta signatures, there were indications of both CMV infection and matching HLA type.

This clonotype was detected only a few times. The antigen is not known. Study-level results: Predominance within the ex vivo response was attributable to HLA-C-restricted CMV-specific TCR beta clonotypes.

One entry per CDR3 protein, called by TCRdb with MiXCR from the reads. The sample records approximately 730,000 distinct CDR3 sequences, around 32% being singletons. Per germline, CDR1 SGHAT and CDR2 FQNNGV. The CDR3 contains 15 residues. V was pared by 1 base and J by 3 bases, with 10 bases between. This material consisted of cultured PBMCs, taken from culture after CMV antigen stimulation. The chain is built from TRBV11-2 and TRBJ2-4; D not resolved. This TCR derives from a human donor in good health (CMV status not recorded). Some clones in this sample may be carry-over from other donors' samples. The CDR3 sequence is CASSLGAGYKNIQYF. The CDR3 DNA reads TGTGCCAGCAGCTTAGGGGCAGGCTACAAAAACATTCAGTACTTC.